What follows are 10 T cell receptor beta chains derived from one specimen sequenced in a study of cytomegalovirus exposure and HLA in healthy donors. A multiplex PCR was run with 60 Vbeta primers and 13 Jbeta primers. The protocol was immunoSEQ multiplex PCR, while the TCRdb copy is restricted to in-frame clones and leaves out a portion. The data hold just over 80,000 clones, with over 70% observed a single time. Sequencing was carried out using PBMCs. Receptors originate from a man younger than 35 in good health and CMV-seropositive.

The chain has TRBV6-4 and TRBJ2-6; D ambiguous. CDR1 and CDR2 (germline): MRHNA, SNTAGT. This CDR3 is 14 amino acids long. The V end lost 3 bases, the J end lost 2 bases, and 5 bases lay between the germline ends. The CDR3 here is CASSELAGANVLTF. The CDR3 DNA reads TGTGCCAGCAGTGAACTCGCTGGGGCCAACGTCCTGACTTTC.

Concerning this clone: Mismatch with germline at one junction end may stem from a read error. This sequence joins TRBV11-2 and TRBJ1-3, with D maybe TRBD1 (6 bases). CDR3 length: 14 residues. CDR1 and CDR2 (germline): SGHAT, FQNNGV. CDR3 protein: CVSSRTAPGNTIYF. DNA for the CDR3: TGTGTCAGCAGCCGGACAGCCCCTGGAAACACCATATATTTT.

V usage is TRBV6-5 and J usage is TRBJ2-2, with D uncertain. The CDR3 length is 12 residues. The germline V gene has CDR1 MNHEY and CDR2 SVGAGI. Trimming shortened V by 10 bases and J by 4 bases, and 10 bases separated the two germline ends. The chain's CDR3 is CAIKTGTGELFF. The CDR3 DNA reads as TGTGCCATCAAGACGGGCACCGGGGAGCTGTTTTTT.

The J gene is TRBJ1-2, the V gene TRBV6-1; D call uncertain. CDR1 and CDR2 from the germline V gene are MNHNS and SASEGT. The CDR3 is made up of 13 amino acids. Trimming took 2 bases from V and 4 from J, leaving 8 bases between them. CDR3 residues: CASSELQVYGYTF. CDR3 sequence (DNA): TGTGCCAGCAGTGAACTGCAGGTCTATGGCTACACCTTC.

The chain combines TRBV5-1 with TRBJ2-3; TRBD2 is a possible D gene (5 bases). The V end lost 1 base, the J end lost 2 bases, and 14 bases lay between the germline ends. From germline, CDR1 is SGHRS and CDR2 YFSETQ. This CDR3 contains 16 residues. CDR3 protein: CASSLTLRAVTDTQYF. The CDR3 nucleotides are TGCGCCAGCAGCTTGACTTTGCGGGCAGTCACAGATACGCAGTATTTT.

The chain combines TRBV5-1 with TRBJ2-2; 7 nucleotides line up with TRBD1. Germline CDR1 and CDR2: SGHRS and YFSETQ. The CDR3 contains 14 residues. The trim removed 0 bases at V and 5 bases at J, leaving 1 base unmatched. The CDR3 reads CASSLVQGTGELFF. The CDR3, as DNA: TGCGCCAGCAGCTTGGTACAGGGGACCGGGGAGCTGTTTTTT. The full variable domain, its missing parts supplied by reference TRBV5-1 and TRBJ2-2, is KAGVTQTPRYLIKTRGQQVTLSCSPISGHRSVSWYQQTPGQGLQFLFEYFSETQRNKGNFPGRFSGRQFSNSRSEMNVSTLELGDSALYLCASSLVQGTGELFFGEGSRLTVL.

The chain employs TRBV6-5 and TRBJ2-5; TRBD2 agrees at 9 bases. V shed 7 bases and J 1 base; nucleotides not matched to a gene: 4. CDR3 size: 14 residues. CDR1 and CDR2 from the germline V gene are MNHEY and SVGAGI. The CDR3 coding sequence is TGTGCCAGCACGGGACTAGCAATCCAAGAGACCCAGTACTTC. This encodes CASTGLAIQETQYF.

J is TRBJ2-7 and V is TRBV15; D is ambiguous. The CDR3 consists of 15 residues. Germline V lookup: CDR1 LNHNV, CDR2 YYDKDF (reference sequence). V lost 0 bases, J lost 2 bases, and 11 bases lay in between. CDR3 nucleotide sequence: TGTGCCACCAGCAGAGAGTTTCGTTCGGCCTACGAGCAGTACTTC. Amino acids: CATSREFRSAYEQYF.

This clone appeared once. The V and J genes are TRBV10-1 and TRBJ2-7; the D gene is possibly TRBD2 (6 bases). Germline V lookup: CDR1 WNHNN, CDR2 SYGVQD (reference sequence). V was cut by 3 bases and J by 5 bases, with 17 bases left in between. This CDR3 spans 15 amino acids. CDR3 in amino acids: CASSEGNLEGDEQYF. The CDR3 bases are TGCGCCAGCAGTGAAGGGAACTTGGAGGGTGACGAGCAGTACTTC.

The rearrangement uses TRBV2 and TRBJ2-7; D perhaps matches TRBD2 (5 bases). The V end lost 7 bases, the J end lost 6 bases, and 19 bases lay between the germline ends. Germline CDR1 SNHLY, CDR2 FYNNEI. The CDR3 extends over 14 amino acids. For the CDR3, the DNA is TGTGCCAGCAAAAGGGCGTGGGAGAGGTCCGAGCAGTACTTC. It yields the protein CASKRAWERSEQYF.